This T cell receptor beta chain was documented in a study of shared clonotypes between healthy human individuals. Study-wide background: Three plates each covered CD4 naive and memory; CD8 naive two, CD8 memory one. Study-wide findings and caveats: On the whole, naive subsets had larger estimated richness than memory subsets had. Only blood samples were collected, and tissue repertoires likely differ.

On this clone: Its specificity is not known. The sample contains more than one DNA sequence encoding this CDR3.

Data came from immunoSEQ multiplex PCR; TCRdb stores just in-frame clones and leaves some out. The sample consists of about 2.4 million clones, 93% of them appearing once. Germline CDR1 reads SQVTM; CDR2 reads ANQGSEA. This CDR3 has 14 amino acids. V dropped 6 bases and J dropped 4; count of bases not matched to a gene: 3. The clonotype was recovered from a man aged 18 to 30 in good health. Some clones in this sample may be carry-over from other donors' samples. The J gene is TRBJ2-1, the V gene TRBV29-1, with 13 positions matching TRBD2. Sequenced input: naive CD4+ T cells from PBMCs. Stated subset: CD45RA+ positively selected. This CDR3 is CSVRTSGSYNEQFF. The DNA for the CDR3 is TGCAGCGTCCGGACTAGCGGGAGTTACAATGAGCAGTTCTTC.